The 12 T cell receptor beta chains below were found in one sample sequenced in a study. TCRdb re-called the 5' RACE reads with MiXCR, one entry per CDR3 protein. In the table there are 9,500 to 12,000 distinct CDR3 sequences, about half of which are singletons. The sequencing input was tumor-infiltrating naive CD4+ T cells sorted from the breast tumor. Subset indicated: naive CD4+ T cells, CD4+CD45RA+CD25-. These receptors all stem from a female donor with breast cancer.

The chain has TRBV6-1 and TRBJ2-2; no reliable D call. Looked up from germline, CDR1 is MNHNS and CDR2 is SASEGT. The V end was cut by 5 bases, the J end by 4 bases, with 8 bases between. The length of the CDR3 is 13 residues. The CDR3 loop reads CASSTDGTGELFF. The CDR3 nucleotides are TGTGCCAGCAGTACCGACGGCACCGGGGAGCTGTTTTTT.

This clonotype has just a few counts. The CDR3 sequence: CASSPGQQENIQYF. The DNA of the CDR3 is TGTGCCAGCTCACCGGGACAGCAGGAAAACATTCAGTACTTC. The chain combines TRBV18 with TRBJ2-4; 7 bases align to TRBD1. Per germline, CDR1 KGHSH and CDR2 LQKENI. The CDR3 runs to 14 residues. The J segment lost 5 bases and the V segment lost 3 bases, leaving 4 bases of the junction unmatched.

Here the CDR3 reads CASSVPGRKQYF. The CDR3 DNA follows: TGTGCCAGCAGCGTCCCGGGACGGAAGCAGTATTTT. The V gene is TRBV7-3, the J gene TRBJ2-3, with D perhaps given as TRBD1 or TRBD2 (5 bases each). Trimming took 5 bases from V and 11 from J, leaving 14 bases between them. This CDR3 is 12 amino acids long. Germline V gene data show CDR1 as SGHTA and CDR2 as FQGTGA. Variable domain in full (rest from reference TRBV7-3 and TRBJ2-3): GAGVSQTPSNKVTEKGKYVELRCDPISGHTALYWYRQSLGQGPEFLIYFQGTGAADDSGLPNDRFFAVRPEGSVSTLKIQRTERGDSAVYLCASSVPGRKQYFGPGTRLTVL.

The V and J genes are TRBV7-2 and TRBJ2-3; D is unresolved. The V gene lost 5 bases and the J gene lost 4 bases, with 16 bases spanning the gap. This CDR3 region has 15 residues. Looked up from germline, CDR1 is SGHTA and CDR2 is FQGNSA. This chain's CDR3 is CASSPGIVAADTQYF. The CDR3 DNA sequence: TGTGCCAGCAGCCCAGGAATTGTAGCCGCAGATACGCAGTATTTT.

J is TRBJ2-7 and V is TRBV4-1; 7 nucleotides match TRBD1. This CDR3 has 15 amino acids. From germline, CDR1 is MGHRA and CDR2 YSYEKL. V shed 5 bases, J shed 3 bases, and the junction held 10 bases outside the gene matches. CDR3 amino acids: CASSWKKGQFYEQYF. The CDR3 nucleotides read TGCGCCAGCAGCTGGAAGAAGGGACAGTTCTACGAGCAGTACTTC.

This clonotype was seen only a few times. In DNA, the CDR3 is TGCAGTGCCGGGACAGGTGGAAATTCACCCCTCCACTTT. This codes for CSAGTGGNSPLHF. J is TRBJ1-6 and V is TRBV20-1; 8 bases fit TRBD1. The J segment lost 7 bases and the V segment lost 6 bases, leaving 5 bases of the junction unmatched. The V gene's germline CDR1 is DFQATT and CDR2 SNEGSKA (reference sequence). CDR3 length: 13 residues.

This sequence joins TRBV20-1 and TRBJ2-3; 7 bases fit TRBD1. J gave up 0 bases and V 5 bases, and 8 bases lay outside the gene matches. The CDR3 length is 15 residues. The V gene's germline CDR1 is DFQATT and CDR2 SNEGSKA (reference sequence). DNA for the CDR3: TGCAGTGCTGCCCTCTGGGACAGTAGCACAGATACGCAGTATTTT. It yields the protein CSAALWDSSTDTQYF.

This clonotype is judged medium-sized. CDR3 bases: TGTGCCAGCAGCCGACAGGATAACTACAATGAGCAGTTCTTC. Amino acids: CASSRQDNYNEQFF. This chain links TRBV7-2 with TRBJ2-1; possibly TRBD1 for D (6 bases). CDR1 is SGHTA, CDR2 FQGNSA, per germline. The CDR3 is made up of 14 amino acids. V was trimmed by 5 bases and J by 3 bases, leaving 11 bases between them.

The rearrangement uses TRBV6-2 or TRBV6-3 and TRBJ1-2; D gene unclear. The CDR3 extends over 16 amino acids. The germline gives CDR1 MNHEY, CDR2 SVGEGT. The V and J ends lost 0 bases and 8 bases respectively, with 19 bases between them. The CDR3 coding sequence is TGTGCCAGCAGTTACTCCTCCCTTGTGGTCCGAGGCGGCTACACCTTC. Protein product: CASSYSSLVVRGGYTF.

This clonotype came up a few times. CDR3 in amino acids: CSARDWTGDLNEQFF. CDR3 coding DNA: TGCAGTGCTAGAGATTGGACGGGAGATTTAAATGAGCAGTTCTTC. The chain couples TRBV20-1 to TRBJ2-1, with D maybe TRBD2 (6 bases). The CDR3 sequence is 15 residues long. Germline CDR1 reads DFQATT; CDR2 reads SNEGSKA (reference sequence). V lost 0 bases and J lost 7, with 16 bases in between.

The chain uses TRBV7-6 and TRBJ1-5, with D hard to call. CDR1 and CDR2 (germline): SGHVS, FNYEAQ. The CDR3 contains 14 residues. V was pared by 3 bases and J by 0 bases, with 6 bases between. As DNA, the CDR3 is TGTGCCAGCAGCTTGAGGGATAGCAATCAGCCCCAGCATTTT. Its protein is CASSLRDSNQPQHF.

This chain connects TRBV6-2 or TRBV6-3 to TRBJ1-2, with 8 bases that match TRBD1. The CDR3 is 13 amino acids. The germline V gene has CDR1 MNHEY and CDR2 SVGEGT. V shed 2 bases, J shed 7 bases, and the junction held 3 bases outside the gene matches. The CDR3 region is CASSYHGQGGYTF. Written as DNA, the CDR3 is TGTGCCAGCAGTTACCACGGACAGGGTGGCTACACCTTC.